A selection of T cell receptor beta chains follows, all from one sample in a study of identical twins. TCRdb re-analysed the 5' RACE reads in MiXCR, keeping a single row per CDR3 protein. The top ten clones hold more than 0.75% of a sample with 690,000 or so distinct CDR3 sequences, more than 6.5% of them seen once. These data were also filed under a second study, of yellow fever vaccine responses in identical twins.

Input material: PBMCs. Receptor source: a woman between 18 and 29 years old in good health. CDR3s include the opening cysteine and the closing phenylalanine or tryptophan. D genes are given only for firm matches. Size values are once, few and many counts, or a class for expanded clones, and some rows have none.

clone_size: .; j_call: TRBJ2-3; d_call: .; v_call: TRBV7-3; cdr3_nt: TGTGCCAGCAGCCTAACCCTGCGGAAAAGCACCGGCCCAACTAGCACAGATACGCAGTATTTT; cdr3_aa: CASSLTLRKSTGPTSTDTQYF
clone_size: many; j_call: TRBJ2-7; d_call: TRBD2; v_call: TRBV29-1; cdr3_nt: TGCAGCGTTGTCGGGTATGGGAGGGCGAACGAGCAGTACTTC; cdr3_aa: CSVVGYGRANEQYF
clone_size: many; j_call: TRBJ2-1; d_call: TRBD1; v_call: TRBV3-1; cdr3_nt: TGTGCCAGCAGCCAAGAAGCGGGACAGGGGCATCGGCAGTTCTTC; cdr3_aa: CASSQEAGQGHRQFF
clone_size: .; j_call: TRBJ2-1; d_call: .; v_call: TRBV12-3/TRBV12-4; cdr3_nt: TGTGCCAGCAGTTTAGATGTGGAGTTCTCCTACAATGAGCAGTTCTTC; cdr3_aa: CASSLDVEFSYNEQFF
clone_size: many; j_call: TRBJ2-1; d_call: .; v_call: TRBV2; cdr3_nt: TGTGCCAGCAGCGAACGCGGAAGCTCCTACAATGAGCAGTTCTTC; cdr3_aa: CASSERGSSYNEQFF
clone_size: few; j_call: TRBJ2-3; d_call: .; v_call: TRBV6-2/TRBV6-3; cdr3_nt: TGTGCCAGCACCGCGGGGGCTACGCAGTATTTT; cdr3_aa: CASTAGATQYF
clone_size: few; j_call: TRBJ2-6; d_call: TRBD1; v_call: TRBV6-5; cdr3_nt: TGTGCCAGCAGTTACTTCACAGGGGCGGGGGCCAACGTCCTGACTTTC; cdr3_aa: CASSYFTGAGANVLTF
clone_size: .; j_call: TRBJ2-7; d_call: TRBD1; v_call: TRBV10-1; cdr3_nt: TGCGCCAGGGGATCAAAGACAGGGGGCTACGAGCAGTACTTC; cdr3_aa: CARGSKTGGYEQYF
clone_size: many; j_call: TRBJ2-1; d_call: .; v_call: TRBV12-3/TRBV12-4; cdr3_nt: TGTGCCAGCAGTCCCAATGTTGTGAATGAGCAGTTCTTC; cdr3_aa: CASSPNVVNEQFF
clone_size: few; j_call: TRBJ2-7; d_call: TRBD2; v_call: TRBV29-1; cdr3_nt: TGCAGCGTTCGGGGGGGGCAGGGCTACGAGCAGTACTTC; cdr3_aa: CSVRGGQGYEQYF
clone_size: .; j_call: TRBJ2-1; d_call: TRBD2; v_call: TRBV5-1; cdr3_nt: TGCGCCAGCAGCGTAAGCGGGGAGAGCAATGAGCAGTTCTTC; cdr3_aa: CASSVSGESNEQFF
clone_size: many; j_call: TRBJ2-7; d_call: TRBD1; v_call: TRBV29-1; cdr3_nt: TGCAGCGTTGATGGGACAGAATATCCCTACGAGCAGTACTTC; cdr3_aa: CSVDGTEYPYEQYF
clone_size: many; j_call: TRBJ2-7; d_call: TRBD2; v_call: TRBV7-2; cdr3_nt: TGTGCCAGCAGCTTAGCGGCTAGCGGGACCTACGAGCAGTACTTC; cdr3_aa: CASSLAASGTYEQYF
clone_size: many; j_call: TRBJ1-2; d_call: .; v_call: TRBV12-3/TRBV12-4; cdr3_nt: TGTGCCAGCAGTTTGGGCGGAAACTATGGCTACACCTTC; cdr3_aa: CASSLGGNYGYTF
clone_size: many; j_call: TRBJ2-2; d_call: TRBD1; v_call: TRBV24-1; cdr3_nt: TGTGCCACCAGTGATCCCTCCGGGACAGGGAACACCGGGGAGCTGTTTTTT; cdr3_aa: CATSDPSGTGNTGELFF
clone_size: .; j_call: TRBJ2-1; d_call: TRBD2; v_call: TRBV14; cdr3_nt: TGTGCCAGCAGCCAAGATGGAAGCGGGGGACACAATGAGCAGTTCTTC; cdr3_aa: CASSQDGSGGHNEQFF
clone_size: few; j_call: TRBJ2-3; d_call: TRBD2; v_call: TRBV7-9; cdr3_nt: TGTGCCAGCAGCACCCCGGGAGGGCCCATAGATACGCAGTATTTT; cdr3_aa: CASSTPGGPIDTQYF
clone_size: few; j_call: TRBJ2-1; d_call: TRBD2; v_call: TRBV5-1; cdr3_nt: TGCGCCAGCAGCCTGGGAGAAGGGACTAGCGGGAGTTCCTACAATGAGCAGTTCTTC; cdr3_aa: CASSLGEGTSGSSYNEQFF
clone_size: few; j_call: TRBJ1-5; d_call: .; v_call: TRBV6-2/TRBV6-3; cdr3_nt: TGTGCCAGCAGCGACACGGGGCGACGCCAGCATTTT; cdr3_aa: CASSDTGRRQHF
clone_size: few; j_call: TRBJ2-1; d_call: TRBD2; v_call: TRBV20-1; cdr3_nt: TGCAGTGCTAGACCCCTAGCGGGAGCCAACAATGAGCAGTTCTTC; cdr3_aa: CSARPLAGANNEQFF
clone_size: .; j_call: TRBJ1-1; d_call: .; v_call: TRBV12-3/TRBV12-4; cdr3_nt: TGTGCCAGCAGTATAGGGGGGGCGGGTATCACTGAAGCTTTCTTT; cdr3_aa: CASSIGGAGITEAFF
clone_size: few; j_call: TRBJ2-3; d_call: TRBD2; v_call: TRBV12-3/TRBV12-4; cdr3_nt: TGTGCCAGCAGCCGTTTAGCGGGGGGGCCGATAGAAACGCAGTATTTT; cdr3_aa: CASSRLAGGPIETQYF
clone_size: few; j_call: TRBJ2-7; d_call: .; v_call: TRBV27; cdr3_nt: TGTGCCAGCAGCCCGCGCCAGTTGGACTACGAGCAGTACTTC; cdr3_aa: CASSPRQLDYEQYF
clone_size: few; j_call: TRBJ2-1; d_call: TRBD2; v_call: TRBV4-1; cdr3_nt: TGCGCCAGCAGCCGAGTTCTACTGAGCGGGACGAACAATGAGCAGTTCTTC; cdr3_aa: CASSRVLLSGTNNEQFF
clone_size: few; j_call: TRBJ2-1; d_call: .; v_call: TRBV6-6; cdr3_nt: TGTGCCAGCAGTTACTCTGTGAATGAGCAGTTCTTC; cdr3_aa: CASSYSVNEQFF
clone_size: few; j_call: TRBJ1-2; d_call: .; v_call: TRBV10-1; cdr3_nt: TGCGCCAGCAGCCCTCGGGGTCCCGAGGGCTACACCTTC; cdr3_aa: CASSPRGPEGYTF
clone_size: many; j_call: TRBJ2-3; d_call: .; v_call: TRBV29-1; cdr3_nt: TGCAGCGTTGTTAGGGGCACAGATACGCAGTATTTT; cdr3_aa: CSVVRGTDTQYF
clone_size: few; j_call: TRBJ2-2; d_call: .; v_call: TRBV6-2/TRBV6-3; cdr3_nt: TGTGCCAGCAGCACGTCATTGCGGCCGAAGGGGGAGCTGTTTTTT; cdr3_aa: CASSTSLRPKGELFF
clone_size: many; j_call: TRBJ2-3; d_call: .; v_call: TRBV5-1; cdr3_nt: TGCGCCAGCAGCTTCGGACGCACAGATACGCAGTATTTT; cdr3_aa: CASSFGRTDTQYF
clone_size: many; j_call: TRBJ2-4; d_call: .; v_call: TRBV6-1; cdr3_nt: TGTGCCAGCAGCTCCACTAGCAGGGGCATTCAGTACTTC; cdr3_aa: CASSSTSRGIQYF
clone_size: .; j_call: TRBJ1-2; d_call: TRBD1; v_call: TRBV27; cdr3_nt: TGTGCCAGCAGTTTATACCCGACAGGGAGTGGCTACACCTTC; cdr3_aa: CASSLYPTGSGYTF
clone_size: .; j_call: TRBJ2-1; d_call: TRBD1; v_call: TRBV19; cdr3_nt: TGTGCCAGTAGTCCCCGGACAGGGTGGGTAAATGAGCAGTTCTTC; cdr3_aa: CASSPRTGWVNEQFF
clone_size: .; j_call: TRBJ1-1; d_call: .; v_call: TRBV28; cdr3_nt: TGTGCCAGCAGTTTACCTGCTGCAGGGTGGGTTACTGAAGCTTTCTTT; cdr3_aa: CASSLPAAGWVTEAFF
clone_size: .; j_call: TRBJ1-1; d_call: .; v_call: TRBV25-1; cdr3_nt: TGTGCCAGCAGTGAAGGGGGTGAAGCTTTCTTT; cdr3_aa: CASSEGGEAFF
clone_size: .; j_call: TRBJ2-1; d_call: .; v_call: TRBV29-1; cdr3_nt: TGCAGCGTGGATGGGGGGTTTGAGCAGTTCTTC; cdr3_aa: CSVDGGFEQFF
clone_size: many; j_call: TRBJ2-1; d_call: TRBD1; v_call: TRBV5-1; cdr3_nt: TGTGCCAGCAGCTTAACAGGGGGCTCCTACAATGAGCAGTTCTTC; cdr3_aa: CASSLTGGSYNEQFF
clone_size: .; j_call: TRBJ2-1; d_call: .; v_call: TRBV24-1; cdr3_nt: TGTGCCACCAGTGATCCAGGGCTAAATGAGCAGTTCTTC; cdr3_aa: CATSDPGLNEQFF
clone_size: .; j_call: TRBJ2-3; d_call: TRBD2; v_call: TRBV9; cdr3_nt: TGTGCCAGCAGCGCCGGACTAGCGGGGGGACTTAGCACAGATACGCAGTATTTT; cdr3_aa: CASSAGLAGGLSTDTQYF
clone_size: many; j_call: TRBJ2-2; d_call: TRBD2; v_call: TRBV7-6; cdr3_nt: TGTGCCAGCAGCTTAGTGGGCGGGGGGACGTCAATCGGGGAGCTGTTTTTT; cdr3_aa: CASSLVGGGTSIGELFF
clone_size: many; j_call: TRBJ2-4; d_call: TRBD1; v_call: TRBV9; cdr3_nt: TGTGCCAGCAGCGCCACGACAGGGGCCAAAAACATTCAGTACTTC; cdr3_aa: CASSATTGAKNIQYF
clone_size: many; j_call: TRBJ2-7; d_call: TRBD1; v_call: TRBV29-1; cdr3_nt: TGCAGCGTGTCGACAGGGCTTAGCTCCTACGAGCAGTACTTC; cdr3_aa: CSVSTGLSSYEQYF
clone_size: .; j_call: TRBJ2-5; d_call: TRBD2; v_call: TRBV4-2; cdr3_nt: TGTGCCAGCAGCCAAGCTAGCGGTGAGACCCAGTACTTC; cdr3_aa: CASSQASGETQYF
clone_size: few; j_call: TRBJ1-1; d_call: .; v_call: TRBV2; cdr3_nt: TGTGCCAGCAGAATAGGCAGGGTGAACACTGAAGCTTTCTTT; cdr3_aa: CASRIGRVNTEAFF
clone_size: many; j_call: TRBJ2-7; d_call: .; v_call: TRBV6-1; cdr3_nt: TGTGCCAGCAGCAGACCCAGTCCACCCTACGAGCAGTACTTC; cdr3_aa: CASSRPSPPYEQYF
clone_size: few; j_call: TRBJ2-7; d_call: TRBD2; v_call: TRBV2; cdr3_nt: TGTGCCAGCTTATCTAGCGGGAATTCCTACGAGCAGTACTTC; cdr3_aa: CASLSSGNSYEQYF
clone_size: many; j_call: TRBJ2-1; d_call: .; v_call: TRBV24-1; cdr3_nt: TGTGCCACCAGTGATCTCGGGAATGAGCAGTTCTTC; cdr3_aa: CATSDLGNEQFF
clone_size: few; j_call: TRBJ2-1; d_call: .; v_call: TRBV12-5; cdr3_nt: TGTGCTAGTGGACGTGCGGGACGTTACAATGAGCAGTTCTTC; cdr3_aa: CASGRAGRYNEQFF
clone_size: .; j_call: TRBJ2-7; d_call: .; v_call: TRBV7-2; cdr3_nt: TGTGCCAGCTCGGGGGGGACAGGGAGGTACGAGCAGTACTTC; cdr3_aa: CASSGGTGRYEQYF
clone_size: many; j_call: TRBJ2-7; d_call: TRBD2; v_call: TRBV28; cdr3_nt: TGTGCCAGCAGCCAACTAGCGGGAGGGCCTCGCTTCTCCTACGAGCAGTACTTC; cdr3_aa: CASSQLAGGPRFSYEQYF
clone_size: .; j_call: TRBJ2-1; d_call: .; v_call: TRBV27; cdr3_nt: TGTGCCAGCAGTCCGTACAGGGCCCTTAACAATGAGCAGTTCTTC; cdr3_aa: CASSPYRALNNEQFF